The rows below give T cell receptor beta chains drawn from one sample of a study of blood T cell repertoires in COVID-19. Repertoires were generated with immunoSEQ multiplex PCR, while TCRdb's copy carries only in-frame clones and drops some. The sample comprises 140,000 to 150,000 clones, over 80% of which are singletons, and 5.5% to 7.5% rests with the top ten. The sample consisted of peripheral blood. All receptors come from a man older than 75 with acute or convalescent COVID-19. CDR3s include the opening cysteine and the closing phenylalanine or tryptophan. The order of the fields is CDR3 length, V gene, D gene, J gene, clone size, CDR3 DNA, CDR3 protein. The D gene is left open where the match is weak. A clone size is listed for some rows: how often the clone was seen (once, few, many), or a class if it is expanded.

len: 16
v_gene: TRBV24-1
d_gene: TRBD2
j_gene: TRBJ2-1
abundance: .
CDR3nt: TGTGCCACCAGTGATCTAGCGGGACCTTGGGGTAGTGAGCAGTTCTTC
CDR3aa: CATSDLAGPWGSEQFF

len: 16
v_gene: TRBV10-3
d_gene: TRBD1
j_gene: TRBJ2-2
abundance: .
CDR3nt: TGTGCCATCAAGCCCGCCGGGACAGATATCACCGGGGAGCTGTTTTTT
CDR3aa: CAIKPAGTDITGELFF

len: 14
v_gene: TRBV2
d_gene: .
j_gene: TRBJ1-1
abundance: .
CDR3nt: TGTGCCAGCAGAGAGGAATGGGTGAACACTGAAGCTTTCTTT
CDR3aa: CASREEWVNTEAFF

len: 13
v_gene: TRBV12-3/TRBV12-4
d_gene: .
j_gene: TRBJ1-1
abundance: .
CDR3nt: TGTGCCAGCAGTTTTTCGGTAGTCACTGAAGCTTTCTTT
CDR3aa: CASSFSVVTEAFF

len: 13
v_gene: TRBV6-1
d_gene: .
j_gene: TRBJ2-7
abundance: .
CDR3nt: TGTGCCAGCAGTGAAGCAAAAGGGGTCCAGCAGTACTTC
CDR3aa: CASSEAKGVQQYF

len: 12
v_gene: TRBV19
d_gene: .
j_gene: TRBJ1-5
abundance: .
CDR3nt: TGTGCCAGTGGACAGCCCTATCAGCCCCAGCATTTT
CDR3aa: CASGQPYQPQHF

len: 14
v_gene: TRBV21-1
d_gene: .
j_gene: TRBJ2-7
abundance: .
CDR3nt: TGTGCCAGCACGCTAGCGGGGGGGCCCTACGAGCAGTACTTC
CDR3aa: CASTLAGGPYEQYF

len: 14
v_gene: TRBV6-5
d_gene: TRBD1
j_gene: TRBJ1-6
abundance: few
CDR3nt: TGTGCCAGCAGCCCCGGGACAGGGAATTCACCCCTCCACTTT
CDR3aa: CASSPGTGNSPLHF

len: 14
v_gene: TRBV6-1
d_gene: .
j_gene: TRBJ1-6
abundance: .
CDR3nt: TGTGCCAGCAGTGAAGTGGACTCTAATTCACCCCTCCACTTT
CDR3aa: CASSEVDSNSPLHF

len: 17
v_gene: TRBV5-5
d_gene: .
j_gene: TRBJ1-6
abundance: .
CDR3nt: TGTGCCAGCAGCTTCGATCCGAGAAGCTCCTATAATTCACCCCTCCACTTT
CDR3aa: CASSFDPRSSYNSPLHF

len: 11
v_gene: TRBV19
d_gene: .
j_gene: TRBJ2-7
abundance: .
CDR3nt: TGTGCCAGTAGTAGCAGCTACGAGCAGTACTTC
CDR3aa: CASSSSYEQYF

len: 13
v_gene: TRBV24-1
d_gene: .
j_gene: TRBJ2-7
abundance: once
CDR3nt: TGTGCCACCAGTGTTTCAGGGGCAGGGGAGCAGTACTTC
CDR3aa: CATSVSGAGEQYF

len: 15
v_gene: TRBV28
d_gene: TRBD1
j_gene: TRBJ1-5
abundance: .
CDR3nt: TGTGCCAGCAGTCCAAGGGACAGGGCCCGAGGAGCCCAGCATTTT
CDR3aa: CASSPRDRARGAQHF

len: 16
v_gene: TRBV3-1/TRBV3-2
d_gene: TRBD2
j_gene: TRBJ2-7
abundance: few
CDR3nt: TGTGCCAGCAGCCAAGATGCTAGCGGGAGGGCCTACGAGCAGTACTTC
CDR3aa: CASSQDASGRAYEQYF

len: 16
v_gene: TRBV7-9
d_gene: TRBD1
j_gene: TRBJ1-1
abundance: .
CDR3nt: TGTGCCAGCAGCTTTGGCGGGACAGGGGGCAGTACTGAAGCTTTCTTT
CDR3aa: CASSFGGTGGSTEAFF

len: 14
v_gene: TRBV30
d_gene: .
j_gene: TRBJ1-5
abundance: few
CDR3nt: TGTGCCTGGAGTTTAACAGGTAGCAATCAGCCCCAGCATTTT
CDR3aa: CAWSLTGSNQPQHF

len: 14
v_gene: TRBV10-3
d_gene: .
j_gene: TRBJ2-2
abundance: once
CDR3nt: TGTGCCAGTGGACAGAACTTGAACACCGGGGAGCTGTTTTTT
CDR3aa: CASGQNLNTGELFF

len: 13
v_gene: TRBV3-1/TRBV3-2
d_gene: .
j_gene: TRBJ1-1
abundance: once
CDR3nt: TGTGCCAGCAGCCCACACAGGGTTGGTGAAGCTTTCTTT
CDR3aa: CASSPHRVGEAFF

len: 15
v_gene: TRBV4-2
d_gene: TRBD2
j_gene: TRBJ2-3
abundance: .
CDR3nt: TGTGCCAGCAGCCAAGACGCGGGGGGGACAGATACGCAGTATTTT
CDR3aa: CASSQDAGGTDTQYF

len: 12
v_gene: TRBV20-1
d_gene: .
j_gene: TRBJ2-7
abundance: .
CDR3nt: TGCAGTGCTAGTCGGCAGGTTAACGAGCAGTACTTC
CDR3aa: CSASRQVNEQYF

len: 18
v_gene: TRBV9
d_gene: .
j_gene: TRBJ2-2
abundance: .
CDR3nt: TGTGCCAGCAGCGCCCTCCGGGGGGTCAGGGGTAGCACCGGGGAGCTGTTTTTT
CDR3aa: CASSALRGVRGSTGELFF

len: 15
v_gene: TRBV5-4
d_gene: TRBD2
j_gene: TRBJ2-7
abundance: .
CDR3nt: TGTGCCAGCAGCCCGGGAGGGTTATCCCCCTACGAGCAGTACTTC
CDR3aa: CASSPGGLSPYEQYF

len: 15
v_gene: TRBV28
d_gene: .
j_gene: TRBJ1-5
abundance: .
CDR3nt: TGTGCCAGCAGACCAGGGATCCTTAGCAATCAGCCCCAGCATTTT
CDR3aa: CASRPGILSNQPQHF

len: 15
v_gene: TRBV2
d_gene: TRBD2
j_gene: TRBJ2-1
abundance: once
CDR3nt: TGTGCCAGCAGGGCTACTAGCGTGGCCTTGAGTGAGCAGTTCTTC
CDR3aa: CASRATSVALSEQFF

len: 13
v_gene: TRBV7-3
d_gene: .
j_gene: TRBJ2-7
abundance: .
CDR3nt: TGTGCCAGCAGCTTAGACGGGTCCTACGAGCAGTACTTC
CDR3aa: CASSLDGSYEQYF

len: 13
v_gene: TRBV5-1
d_gene: .
j_gene: TRBJ2-5
abundance: .
CDR3nt: TGCGCCAGCAGCTTGGACGGCCAAGAGACCCAGTACTTC
CDR3aa: CASSLDGQETQYF

len: 17
v_gene: TRBV7-8
d_gene: .
j_gene: TRBJ1-6
abundance: .
CDR3nt: TGTGCCAGCAGCTTAGGCACGGACAGCTCCTATAGGTCACCCCTCCACTTT
CDR3aa: CASSLGTDSSYRSPLHF

len: 16
v_gene: TRBV18
d_gene: .
j_gene: TRBJ2-1
abundance: .
CDR3nt: TGTGCCAGCTCACCGGAGGACGGACGATCCTACAATGAGCAGTTCTTC
CDR3aa: CASSPEDGRSYNEQFF

len: 13
v_gene: TRBV11-1
d_gene: TRBD1
j_gene: TRBJ1-2
abundance: .
CDR3nt: TGTGCCAGCTCCCGGACAGGTTCCTATGGCTACACCTTC
CDR3aa: CASSRTGSYGYTF

len: 15
v_gene: TRBV30
d_gene: TRBD1
j_gene: TRBJ1-4
abundance: .
CDR3nt: TGTGCCTGGAGTGTGGGGGACAGGGTGTCGGAAAAACTGTTTTTT
CDR3aa: CAWSVGDRVSEKLFF

len: 17
v_gene: TRBV6-6
d_gene: .
j_gene: TRBJ1-3
abundance: .
CDR3nt: TGTGCCAGCAGTCCATCCGGGACAAAATACTCTGGAAACACCATATATTTT
CDR3aa: CASSPSGTKYSGNTIYF

len: 12
v_gene: TRBV18
d_gene: TRBD1
j_gene: TRBJ1-6
abundance: .
CDR3nt: TGTGCCAGCTCAAAGACAGGGCCACCCCTCCACTTT
CDR3aa: CASSKTGPPLHF

len: 15
v_gene: TRBV7-8
d_gene: TRBD1
j_gene: TRBJ2-7
abundance: .
CDR3nt: TGTGCCAGCAGCTTTGGGGACAGGGAGTATGGAGAGCAGTACTTC
CDR3aa: CASSFGDREYGEQYF

len: 14
v_gene: TRBV19
d_gene: TRBD1
j_gene: TRBJ1-2
abundance: .
CDR3nt: TGTGCCAGTAGGACCGGGACAGGGGACTATGGCTACACCTTC
CDR3aa: CASRTGTGDYGYTF

len: 13
v_gene: TRBV28
d_gene: .
j_gene: TRBJ1-2
abundance: .
CDR3nt: TGTGCCAGCAGTTTCTCGGACAGATATGGCTACACCTTC
CDR3aa: CASSFSDRYGYTF

len: 17
v_gene: TRBV19
d_gene: TRBD1
j_gene: TRBJ2-1
abundance: once
CDR3nt: TGTGCCCCTGCCGGGACAGGGGGCCCCATCTCCTACAATGAGCAGTTCTTC
CDR3aa: CAPAGTGGPISYNEQFF

len: 12
v_gene: TRBV29-1
d_gene: .
j_gene: TRBJ1-1
abundance: .
CDR3nt: TGCAGCGTAGGGGGTATGAACACTGAAGCTTTCTTT
CDR3aa: CSVGGMNTEAFF

len: 14
v_gene: TRBV5-6
d_gene: .
j_gene: TRBJ1-2
abundance: .
CDR3nt: TGTGCCAGCAGCCCGCCGGCTAGCGACTATGGCTACACCTTC
CDR3aa: CASSPPASDYGYTF

len: 16
v_gene: TRBV19
d_gene: TRBD1
j_gene: TRBJ1-5
abundance: .
CDR3nt: TGTGCCAGTAGTAGGGACAGGGCCTCTAGCAATCAGCCCCAGCATTTT
CDR3aa: CASSRDRASSNQPQHF

len: 16
v_gene: TRBV4-1
d_gene: TRBD2
j_gene: TRBJ2-1
abundance: once
CDR3nt: TGCGCCAGCAGCCGAAATAGCGGGAACTCCTACAATGAGCAGTTCTTC
CDR3aa: CASSRNSGNSYNEQFF

len: 14
v_gene: TRBV7-7
d_gene: .
j_gene: TRBJ2-5
abundance: .
CDR3nt: TGTGCTAGCAGCTTATCGGGGGATATCGGGACCCAGTACTTC
CDR3aa: CASSLSGDIGTQYF

len: 14
v_gene: TRBV5-1
d_gene: TRBD1
j_gene: TRBJ2-1
abundance: .
CDR3nt: TGCGCCAGCAGCCCCGGACAGGGGGCCGATGAGCAGTTCTTC
CDR3aa: CASSPGQGADEQFF

len: 14
v_gene: TRBV24-1
d_gene: .
j_gene: TRBJ2-2
abundance: .
CDR3nt: TGTGCCACCAGCAGGACAGTTAACACCGGGGAGCTGTTTTTT
CDR3aa: CATSRTVNTGELFF

len: 14
v_gene: TRBV7-9
d_gene: .
j_gene: TRBJ2-7
abundance: few
CDR3nt: TGTGCCAGCAGCCCGGAGGTTCCGGTCGGAGAGCAGTACTTC
CDR3aa: CASSPEVPVGEQYF

len: 12
v_gene: TRBV29-1
d_gene: .
j_gene: TRBJ2-5
abundance: .
CDR3nt: TGCAGCGTTTTCTCAGGGGAAGAGACCCAGTACTTC
CDR3aa: CSVFSGEETQYF

len: 17
v_gene: TRBV10-3
d_gene: TRBD1
j_gene: TRBJ1-5
abundance: .
CDR3nt: TGTGCCATCAGTGAGTCTTCGACAGGGGGCCTGAATCAGCCCCAGCATTTT
CDR3aa: CAISESSTGGLNQPQHF

len: 17
v_gene: TRBV5-1
d_gene: TRBD1
j_gene: TRBJ1-3
abundance: once
CDR3nt: TGCGCCAGCAGCTTGGACGCCATACAGGGGTCTGGAAACACCATATATTTT
CDR3aa: CASSLDAIQGSGNTIYF

len: 16
v_gene: TRBV4-1
d_gene: TRBD1
j_gene: TRBJ2-2
abundance: .
CDR3nt: TGCGCCAGCAGGAAACAGGGGCAATCAAACACCGGGGAGCTGTTTTTT
CDR3aa: CASRKQGQSNTGELFF

len: 15
v_gene: TRBV4-1
d_gene: .
j_gene: TRBJ2-7
abundance: once
CDR3nt: TGCGCCAGCAGCCAAGATAGAGGGAATTTCTTCGAGCAGTACTTC
CDR3aa: CASSQDRGNFFEQYF

len: 18
v_gene: TRBV24-1
d_gene: .
j_gene: TRBJ1-1
abundance: .
CDR3nt: TGTGCCACCAGTGATCCGCCCCGTGACGGACTTTTGAACACTGAAGCTTTCTTT
CDR3aa: CATSDPPRDGLLNTEAFF

len: 14
v_gene: TRBV10-2
d_gene: TRBD1
j_gene: TRBJ1-6
abundance: .
CDR3nt: TGCGCCAGCAGTGTAGGGGGCGCGGATTCACCCCTCCACTTT
CDR3aa: CASSVGGADSPLHF